The 27 T cell receptor beta chains below were found in one sample sequenced in a study of T cell responses to AZD1222 COVID-19 vaccine. Profiling relied on immunoSEQ multiplex PCR, and the TCRdb table lists in-frame clones only, not all of them. The sample carries about 180,000 clones, around 88% recorded once. The sample in question was peripheral blood, obtained on day 0 of AZD1222 vaccination. These receptors were collected from an adult in good health.

The V call is TRBV4-3, the J call TRBJ1-2; TRBD1 might be the D (5 bases). Germline values: CDR1 LGHNA, CDR2 YSLEER. V lost 0 bases and J lost 8, with 10 bases in between. The CDR3 has 13 amino acids. CDR3 region: CASSQEGVEGYTF. The CDR3 DNA reads as TGCGCCAGCAGCCAAGAGGGGGTGGAAGGCTACACCTTC.

This clone showed up just a few times. This rearrangement joins TRBV5-3 to TRBJ2-7, with 12 bases lining up with TRBD2. Being an ORF, TRBV5-3 has a function that is uncertain. J was trimmed by 3 bases and V by 3 bases; bases with no gene match: 1. This CDR3 is built from 14 residues. The CDR3 bases are TGTGCCAGAAGCTGGACTAGCGGGAACTACGAGCAGTACTTC. This codes for CARSWTSGNYEQYF.

This CDR3 is CASSQGGGVVPQHF. CDR3 DNA: TGTGCCAGCAGCCAAGGAGGCGGAGTGGTGCCCCAGCATTTT. The genes are TRBV4-2 and TRBJ1-5; D gene uncertain. V was pared by 1 base and J by 9 bases, with 13 bases between. Germline CDR1 and CDR2: LGHNA and YNFKEQ. The CDR3 runs to 14 residues.

This chain joins TRBV6-6 and TRBJ2-1, with a tentative D call TRBD1 (6 bases). V lost 4 bases, J lost 2 bases, and 12 bases lay in between. From germline, CDR1 is MNHNY and CDR2 SVGAGI (reference sequence). The CDR3 has 15 amino acids. In DNA form, the CDR3 reads TGTGCCAGCAGTTTGGGCAGGGGACCCTACAATGAGCAGTTCTTC. It yields the protein CASSLGRGPYNEQFF.

The chain has TRBV2 and TRBJ1-2, with TRBD1 matching 8 bases. After removal of 4 bases from V and 6 bases from J, the junction contained 10 bases not matched to a gene. From germline, CDR1 is SNHLY and CDR2 FYNNEI. The CDR3 covers 15 residues. The CDR3 DNA reads as TGTGCCAGCAGTGGGACCCAGGACAGGGTTGATGGCTACACCTTC. Protein: CASSGTQDRVDGYTF.

J is TRBJ1-1 and V is TRBV14; TRBD1 might be the D (5 bases). The CDR3 runs 17 residues. V lost 4 bases and J lost 6, with 24 bases in between. Germline loops: CDR1 SGHDN, CDR2 FVKESK. CDR3 sequence: CASSLLLGVGGTPEAFF. CDR3 DNA sequence: TGTGCCAGCAGCCTCTTACTTGGCGTAGGAGGGACTCCTGAAGCTTTCTTT. The variable domain in full, completed from reference TRBV14 and TRBJ1-1, reads EAGVTQFPSHSVIEKGQTVTLRCDPISGHDNLYWYRRVMGKEIKFLLHFVKESKQDESGMPNNRFLAERTGGTYSTLKVQPAELEDSGVYFCASSLLLGVGGTPEAFFGQGTRLTVV.

V is TRBV6-1 and J is TRBJ1-1; no definite D call. This CDR3 is built from 15 residues. V was shortened by 1 base and J by 0 bases, with 9 bases between the two germline ends. Germline V lookup: CDR1 MNHNS, CDR2 SASEGT. This chain's CDR3 is CASSEVAGVNTEAFF. In nucleotides, the CDR3 is TGTGCCAGCAGTGAAGTGGCAGGTGTGAACACTGAAGCTTTCTTT.

The chain combines TRBV5-4 with TRBJ2-1; 8 bases fit TRBD2. CDR3 size: 13 residues. V lost 10 bases and J lost 1; bases outside the gene matches: 4. Germline CDR1 SGHNT, CDR2 YYREEE (reference sequence). The DNA of the CDR3 is TGTGCCGGAGGCGGGAGGTCCTACAATGAGCAGTTCTTC. Translation: CAGGGRSYNEQFF.

The V and J genes are TRBV3-1 (or the pseudogene TRBV3-2) and TRBJ2-5; D remains ambiguous. The CDR3 runs 14 residues. V shed 2 bases and J shed 0 bases, with 7 bases lying between them. Germline-derived CDR1 and CDR2 are LGHDT and YNNKEL (reference sequence). CDR3: CASSQPNYQETQYF. DNA of the CDR3: TGTGCCAGCAGCCAACCTAACTACCAAGAGACCCAGTACTTC.

The CDR3 bases are TGTGCCAGCAGCTTGCGATTTAGCTCTGGAAACACCATATATTTT. Protein: CASSLRFSSGNTIYF. The chain recombines TRBV5-5 with TRBJ1-3; D ambiguous. The CDR3 has 15 amino acids. Germline V lookup: CDR1 SGHKS, CDR2 YYEKEE (reference sequence). With 1 base removed from V and 0 bases from J, the gap between germline ends came to 8 bases.

This clone has a handful of counts. This chain joins TRBV4-2 and TRBJ1-5; D unresolved. In germline, CDR1 is LGHNA, CDR2 YNFKEQ. V was pared by 0 bases and J by 5 bases, with 11 bases between. The CDR3 covers 15 residues. In DNA, the CDR3 is TGTGCCAGCAGCCAAGACTCCGGTTCCCATCAGCCCCAGCATTTT. As protein: CASSQDSGSHQPQHF.

This clone occurred once. The J gene is TRBJ2-3, the V gene TRBV4-3, with 7 bases matching TRBD2. V lost 0 bases, J lost 4 bases, and 7 bases stayed unmatched. In germline, CDR1 is LGHNA, CDR2 YSLEER. This CDR3 region has 16 residues. The CDR3 bases are TGCGCCAGCAGCCAAGAGGGGAGGGCGGGGGCAGATACGCAGTATTTT. This gives the protein CASSQEGRAGADTQYF.

In this sample, this clone turned up once. V and J are TRBV9 and TRBJ2-3, with 11 positions matching TRBD2. With 0 bases clipped from V and 4 bases from J, the junction kept 4 bases outside the gene matches. The germline V gene has CDR1 SGDLS and CDR2 YYNGEE. CDR3 length: 16 residues. CDR3 sequence (DNA): TGTGCCAGCAGCGTAGTTAGCGGGAGGGCCTCAGATACGCAGTATTTT. It translates to CASSVVSGRASDTQYF. Using reference TRBV9 and TRBJ2-3 for the parts outside the CDR3, the full variable domain is DSGVTQTPKHLITATGQRVTLRCSPRSGDLSVYWYQQSLDQGLQFLIQYYNGEERAKGNILERFSAQQFPDLHSELNLSSLELGDSALYFCASSVVSGRASDTQYFGPGTRLTVL.

The chain carries TRBV15 and TRBJ2-1; D might be TRBD1 (6 bases). The V gene lost 3 bases and the J gene lost 11 bases, with 14 bases spanning the gap. CDR3 length equals 13 residues. From germline, CDR1 is LNHNV and CDR2 YYDKDF (reference sequence). The CDR3 loop reads CATSRLDRSQQFF. In nucleotides, the CDR3 is TGTGCCACCAGCAGGCTTGACAGGTCCCAGCAGTTCTTC.

The chain is built from TRBV25-1 and TRBJ2-7; 8 bases map to TRBD2. The CDR3 extends over 13 amino acids. Germline trimming cut 4 bases from V and 2 bases from J; bases unmatched to any gene: 1. The V gene's germline CDR1 is MGHDK and CDR2 SYGVNS. The CDR3 coding sequence is TGTGCCAGCAGTGGGGGACTAGCCTACGAGCAGTACTTC. Its protein product is CASSGGLAYEQYF.

The rearrangement uses TRBV15 and TRBJ2-3, with 9 bases lining up with TRBD2. In germline, CDR1 is LNHNV, CDR2 YYDKDF (reference sequence). The ends lost 0 bases at V and 5 bases at J; junction bases unmatched: 12. This CDR3 region has 18 residues. Here the CDR3 DNA reads TGTGCCACCAGCAGAGATTGGGCGGAGCGGGAGGTTCGAGATACGCAGTATTTT. It specifies CATSRDWAEREVRDTQYF. Together with reference TRBV15 and TRBJ2-3, the CDR3 gives the full variable domain: DAMVIQNPRYQVTQFGKPVTLSCSQTLNHNVMYWYQQKSSQAPKLLFHYYDKDFNNEADTPDNFQSRRPNTSFCFLDIRSPGLGDTAMYLCATSRDWAEREVRDTQYFGPGTRLTVL.

There are a few counts of this clone. The V call is TRBV2, the J call TRBJ1-2; 8 bases agree with TRBD1. Germline CDR1 is SNHLY and CDR2 is FYNNEI. The ends lost 6 bases at V and 4 bases at J; junction bases unmatched: 16. The CDR3 sequence is 17 residues long. DNA for the CDR3: TGTGCCAGCAGCGTCCCCCTCCTACAGGGGGACGGCTATGGCTACACCTTC. It is translated as CASSVPLLQGDGYGYTF. The full variable domain, with the rest looked up from reference TRBV2 and TRBJ1-2, is EPEVTQTPSHQVTQMGQEVILRCVPISNHLYFYWYRQILGQKVEFLVSFYNNEISEKSEIFDDQFSVERPDGSNFTLKIRSTKLEDSAMYFCASSVPLLQGDGYGYTFGSGTRLTVV.

The V call is TRBV7-8, the J call TRBJ1-6; a possible D gene is TRBD1 (5 bases). Germline lookup yields CDR1 SGHVS and CDR2 FQNEAQ. V shed 1 base and J shed 3 bases, with 13 bases lying between them. The CDR3 runs 17 residues. The CDR3 coding sequence is TGTGCCAGCAGCTTAGGACAGACCCTTGACTATAATTCACCCCTCCACTTT. Protein product: CASSLGQTLDYNSPLHF.

The chain combines TRBV27 with TRBJ1-3; the D is unclear. Germline-derived CDR1 and CDR2 are MNHEY and SMNVEV (reference sequence). This CDR3 has 16 amino acids. V was cut by 2 bases and J by 0 bases, with 11 bases left in between. The CDR3 region is CASSLGETDSGNTIYF. CDR3 sequence (DNA): TGTGCCAGCAGTTTAGGAGAGACCGACTCTGGAAACACCATATATTTT.

V usage is TRBV24-1 and J usage is TRBJ2-2; D unclear. CDR3 length: 14 amino acids. Germline-derived CDR1 and CDR2 are KGHDR and SFDVKD. Trimming left V 3 bases short and J 4 bases short, with 8 bases between. The CDR3 reads CATSDLQATGELFF. The CDR3 region has the DNA TGTGCCACCAGTGATCTTCAAGCCACCGGGGAGCTGTTTTTT.

This clone was seen a handful of times. The gene calls are TRBV6-5 and TRBJ2-1, with TRBD2 matching over 7 bases. V shed 8 bases and J 5 bases; nucleotides not matched to a gene: 6. In germline, CDR1 is MNHEY, CDR2 SVGAGI. This CDR3 is built from 13 residues. CDR3: CASSRGGDNEQFF. The CDR3 DNA sequence: TGTGCCAGCTCGAGGGGAGGGGACAATGAGCAGTTCTTC.

The chain links TRBV5-6 to TRBJ2-7; 12 nucleotides match TRBD2. This CDR3 contains 14 residues. CDR1 and CDR2 from the germline V gene are SGHDT and YYEEEE. Trimming cost V 1 base and J 6 bases; bases outside gene matches: 2. The CDR3 loop reads CASSLTSGRFEQYF. DNA of the CDR3: TGTGCCAGCAGCTTGACTAGCGGGAGGTTCGAGCAGTACTTC.

V is TRBV5-6 and J is TRBJ2-7; 8 bases are shared with TRBD1. Germline V CDR1 and CDR2: SGHDT, YYEEEE. Germline trimming cut 3 bases from V and 0 bases from J; bases unmatched to any gene: 5. The CDR3 loop spans 15 amino acids. Written as DNA, the CDR3 is TGTGCCAGCAGCTGGGGACAGGTCCACTCCTACGAGCAGTACTTC. Translated: CASSWGQVHSYEQYF.

The chain uses TRBV3-1 (or the pseudogene TRBV3-2) and TRBJ2-1; 7 bases fit TRBD1. The CDR3 is 16 residues long. The V gene end was trimmed by 2 bases and the J gene end by 4 bases; junction bases not matched to a gene: 8. The germline V gene encodes CDR1 LGHDT and CDR2 YNNKEL (reference sequence). Here the CDR3 DNA reads TGTGCCAGCAGCCAACCCTGGGACAGAGCATACAATGAGCAGTTCTTC. Encoded protein: CASSQPWDRAYNEQFF.

This chain uses TRBV3-1 (or the pseudogene TRBV3-2) with TRBJ2-1, with a weak D call TRBD1 (5 bases). The CDR3 sequence is 14 residues long. Per the germline V gene, CDR1 is LGHDT and CDR2 is YNNKEL (reference sequence). V was clipped by 1 base and J by 4 bases, with 8 bases between them. Here the CDR3 DNA reads TGTGCCAGCAGCCAAGGTGGGGCATACAATGAGCAGTTCTTC. Translating gives CASSQGGAYNEQFF.

With respect to this clone: The same CDR3 arises from other DNA sequences in this sample as well. CDR3 amino acids: CASSLGGGTEAFF. DNA of the CDR3: TGTGCCAGCAGCTTGGGTGGGGGGACTGAAGCTTTCTTT. The genes are TRBV5-6 and TRBJ1-1; tentatively, D is TRBD1 (5 bases). The V end lost 0 bases, the J end lost 5 bases, and 8 bases lay between the germline ends. Germline V CDR1 and CDR2: SGHDT, YYEEEE. This CDR3 region has 13 residues.

In its sample, this clone was seen once. The chain combines TRBV20-1 with TRBJ2-1, with unresolved D. The CDR3 contains 10 residues. Trimming left V 4 bases short and J 4 bases short, with 2 bases between. Looked up from germline, CDR1 is DFQATT and CDR2 is SNEGSKA (reference sequence). The DNA of the CDR3 is TGCAGTGCTATGTACAATGAGCAGTTCTTC. This sequence encodes CSAMYNEQFF.